This T cell receptor beta chain appears in the sequencing data of a study of OX40 agonist ivuxolimab in advanced cancers. Study-wide context: Among those enrolled, mean age was about 63 years (range roughly 23 to 85) and 82.7% were male.

Comment on this clone: As yet, its antigen is unknown.

CDR3 length equals 12 residues. Looked up from germline, CDR1 is MRHNA and CDR2 is SNTAGT. Trimming shortened V by 7 bases and J by 6 bases, and 9 bases separated the two germline ends. Study-wide results and caveats: Expanded clones were, on average, more numerous among CD8+ T cells than CD4+. Dosing at 0.1 to 3.0 mg/kg was accompanied by clonal expansion of CD4+ and CD8+ blood T cells by week 6.

The assay was immunoSEQ multiplex PCR, and TCRdb's table has in-frame clones only and misses some. The data hold roughly 76,000 clones, with approximately 85% observed a single time. The TCR was taken from an adult with an advanced solid tumor such as melanoma, head and neck, liver or kidney cancer. The material sequenced was CD4+ or CD8+ T cells sorted from blood, taken in a trial of the OX40 agonist ivuxolimab. The chain couples TRBV6-4 to TRBJ2-2, with TRBD1 as a possible D gene (5 bases). The CDR3 loop reads CASNQGSGELFF. Here the CDR3 DNA reads TGTGCCAGCAATCAGGGCTCCGGGGAGCTGTTTTTT.